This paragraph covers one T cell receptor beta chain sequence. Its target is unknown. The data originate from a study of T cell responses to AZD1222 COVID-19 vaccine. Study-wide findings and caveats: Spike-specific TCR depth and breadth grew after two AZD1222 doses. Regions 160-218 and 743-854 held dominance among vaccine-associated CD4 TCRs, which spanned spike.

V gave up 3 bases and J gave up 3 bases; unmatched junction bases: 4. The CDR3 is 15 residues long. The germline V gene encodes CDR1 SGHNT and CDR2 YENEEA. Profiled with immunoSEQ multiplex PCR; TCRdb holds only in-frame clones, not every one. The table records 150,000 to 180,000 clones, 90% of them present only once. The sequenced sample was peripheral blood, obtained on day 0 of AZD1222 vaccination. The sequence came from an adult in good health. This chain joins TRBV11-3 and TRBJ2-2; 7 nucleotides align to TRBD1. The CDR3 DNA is TGTGCCAGCAGCTTCCAGGGGGTCGACACCGGGGAGCTGTTTTTT. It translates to CASSFQGVDTGELFF. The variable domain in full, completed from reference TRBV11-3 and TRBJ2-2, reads EAGVVQSPRYKIIEKKQPVAFWCNPISGHNTLYWYLQNLGQGPELLIRYENEEAVDDSQLPKDRFSAERLKGVDSTLKIQPAELGDSAVYLCASSFQGVDTGELFFGEGSRLTVL.